The 18 T cell receptor beta chains below all came from one sample that was sequenced in a study of shared clonotypes between healthy human individuals. Only in-frame clones appear in the TCRdb table, and some are missing; sequencing was by immunoSEQ multiplex PCR. Here the sample spans around 1,000,000 clones, roughly 77% being singletons. The sequencing input was memory CD4+ T cells from PBMCs. Subset of the sample: CD45RA-negative fraction. The receptors stem from a man younger than 35 in good health. Some clones in this sample may be carry-over from other donors' samples.

The chain couples TRBV6-1 to TRBJ1-5, with 8 bases that match TRBD1. CDR1 is MNHNS, CDR2 SASEGT, per germline. With V trimmed by 4 bases and J by 7 bases, 9 bases remained unmatched. The CDR3 totals 15 residues. The CDR3 DNA follows: TGTGCCAGCAGTGCCCGGACAGGGCGGGGACAGCCCCAGCATTTT. Its translation is CASSARTGRGQPQHF.

This clone was seen just once. The CDR3 sequence: CAWSRRGHSPLHF. CDR3 DNA: TGTGCCTGGAGCAGAAGAGGGCATTCACCCCTCCACTTT. This chain uses TRBV30 with TRBJ1-6; D uncertain. This CDR3 spans 13 amino acids. CDR1 GTSNPN and CDR2 SVGIG come from the germline V gene (reference sequence). Trimming shortened V by 3 bases and J by 8 bases, and 11 bases separated the two germline ends.

The rearrangement joins TRBV27 to TRBJ1-2; the match to TRBD1 covers 9 bases. Germline assignment: CDR1 MNHEY and CDR2 SMNVEV (reference sequence). This CDR3 is 13 amino acids long. The V and J ends lost 5 bases and 7 bases, in that order; junction bases with no gene match: 5. The CDR3 reads CASSLDRGSGYTF. CDR3 coding DNA: TGTGCCAGCAGTCTGGACAGGGGATCTGGCTACACCTTC.

This clone turned up a few times. The chain links TRBV2 to TRBJ1-2; TRBD1 is a possible D gene (6 bases). Germline CDR1 is SNHLY and CDR2 is FYNNEI. Trimming stripped 7 bases from V and 8 bases from J, with 17 bases between. The CDR3 covers 13 residues. CDR3 coding DNA: TGTGCCAGCACCCGGACAGTGCCGACGGGCTACACCTTC. Amino acids: CASTRTVPTGYTF.

The chain uses TRBV9 and TRBJ1-3, with D unclear. V was shortened by 4 bases and J by 1 base, with 12 bases between the two germline ends. This CDR3 contains 15 residues. Per germline, CDR1 SGDLS and CDR2 YYNGEE. The CDR3 nucleotides read TGTGCCAGCAGCCCTTTGGGGTCTTCTGGAAACACCATATATTTT. It translates to CASSPLGSSGNTIYF. The whole variable domain, remainder taken from reference TRBV9 and TRBJ1-3, is DSGVTQTPKHLITATGQRVTLRCSPRSGDLSVYWYQQSLDQGLQFLIQYYNGEERAKGNILERFSAQQFPDLHSELNLSSLELGDSALYFCASSPLGSSGNTIYFGEGSWLTVV.

In DNA, the CDR3 is TGTGCCAGCAGCTCCTCCTTTATTCCTAGCGGGTTCACCGGGGAGCTGTTTTTT. As protein: CASSSSFIPSGFTGELFF. This rearrangement joins TRBV5-6 to TRBJ2-2, with 8 bases fitting TRBD2. CDR1 is SGHDT, CDR2 YYEEEE, per germline. CDR3 length: 18 amino acids. The V gene end was trimmed by 3 bases and the J gene end by 4 bases; junction bases not matched to a gene: 14. Together with reference TRBV5-6 and TRBJ2-2, the CDR3 gives the full variable domain: DAGVTQSPTHLIKTRGQQVTLRCSPKSGHDTVSWYQQALGQGPQFIFQYYEEEERQRGNFPDRFSGHQFPNYSSELNVNALLLGDSALYLCASSSSFIPSGFTGELFFGEGSRLTVL.

CDR3 in DNA: TGTGCCAGCAGCTTAGACCGGGGAAATGGCTACACCTTC. Amino acid sequence: CASSLDRGNGYTF. The rearrangement links TRBV7-6 to TRBJ1-2, with D unclear. The germline V gene has CDR1 SGHVS and CDR2 FNYEAQ. This CDR3 has 13 residues. V lost 1 base, J lost 6 bases, and 9 bases lay in between.

In its sample, this clone was seen once. The chain uses TRBV25-1 and TRBJ2-3, with D uncertain. Trimming pared 1 base from V and 0 bases from J, leaving 8 bases between. CDR1 is MGHDK and CDR2 is SYGVNS in the germline V gene. The CDR3 loop spans 15 amino acids. For the CDR3, the DNA is TGTGCCAGCAGTGAATGGTCCCAGAGCACAGATACGCAGTATTTT. It specifies CASSEWSQSTDTQYF.

The chain links TRBV10-3 to TRBJ2-3; a possible D gene is TRBD2 (5 bases). The CDR3 extends over 15 amino acids. The germline CDR1 and CDR2 sequences are ENHRY and SYGVKD. V was clipped by 4 bases and J by 5 bases, with 16 bases between them. In nucleotides, the CDR3 is TGTGCCATCAGTGTGAGGGAAAACCTGGGAGATACGCAGTATTTT. Protein product: CAISVRENLGDTQYF.

The chain has TRBV15 and TRBJ2-1, with 9 bases lining up with TRBD2. CDR1 LNHNV and CDR2 YYDKDF come from the germline V gene (reference sequence). The V segment lost 2 bases and the J segment 5 bases; nucleotides outside the gene matches: 10. The CDR3 totals 17 residues. The DNA for the CDR3 is TGTGCCACCAGCAGAACCCGTAGCGGGAGTGACCACAATGAGCAGTTCTTC. Translated, it gives CATSRTRSGSDHNEQFF.

Turning to this clone: Other DNA sequences from this sample encode an identical CDR3 as well. The chain recombines TRBV14 with TRBJ2-7, with D possibly being TRBD1 (5 bases). Germline-derived CDR1 and CDR2 are SGHDN and FVKESK. CDR3 length equals 17 residues. V was cut by 0 bases and J by 1 base, with 16 bases left in between. CDR3 DNA: TGTGCCAGCAGCCAAGATCTATCGCCAGGGTATTCCTACGAGCAGTACTTC. It translates to CASSQDLSPGYSYEQYF.

This chain connects TRBV10-3 to TRBJ2-7, with 9 nucleotides matching TRBD2. Germline lookup yields CDR1 ENHRY and CDR2 SYGVKD. Unmatched junction bases numbered 3, after V lost 10 bases and J lost 2 bases. The CDR3 loop spans 12 amino acids. The CDR3 region is CASGGGAYEQYF. The CDR3 coding sequence is TGTGCCAGCGGGGGGGGAGCCTACGAGCAGTACTTC.

The gene calls are TRBV15 and TRBJ2-3, with 7 bases lining up with TRBD2. This CDR3 is 16 amino acids long. V gave up 5 bases and J gave up 0 bases; unmatched junction bases: 8. Per germline, CDR1 LNHNV and CDR2 YYDKDF (reference sequence). Here the CDR3 reads CATSSLGRESTDTQYF. DNA of the CDR3: TGTGCCACCAGCTCCCTGGGGCGGGAGAGCACAGATACGCAGTATTTT. Full variable domain (rest looked up from reference TRBV15 and TRBJ2-3): DAMVIQNPRYQVTQFGKPVTLSCSQTLNHNVMYWYQQKSSQAPKLLFHYYDKDFNNEADTPDNFQSRRPNTSFCFLDIRSPGLGDTAMYLCATSSLGRESTDTQYFGPGTRLTVL.

This sequence joins TRBV30 and TRBJ2-5, with D perhaps matching TRBD1 (6 bases). The V and J ends lost 0 bases and 1 base respectively, with 9 bases between them. Germline V gene sequence: CDR1 GTSNPN, CDR2 SVGIG (reference sequence). This CDR3 contains 14 residues. The CDR3 DNA is TGTGCCTGGAGTGTACCAGGGGCCCAAGAGACCCAGTACTTC. Protein sequence: CAWSVPGAQETQYF.

This clone was counted many times. V usage is TRBV29-1 and J usage is TRBJ2-2; D is tentatively TRBD1 or TRBD2 (5 bases each). The V gene lost 4 bases and the J gene lost 1 base, with 16 bases spanning the gap. Germline assignment: CDR1 SQVTM and CDR2 ANQGSEA. The CDR3 extends over 16 amino acids. DNA of the CDR3: TGCAGCGTTGGGGCAGGTTGGGGGATGAACACCGGGGAGCTGTTTTTT. Its protein is CSVGAGWGMNTGELFF.

This rearrangement joins TRBV9 to TRBJ1-2, with D perhaps matching TRBD1 (5 bases). V lost 3 bases to trimming and J lost 11 bases, with 14 bases between them. The germline CDR1 and CDR2 sequences are SGDLS and YYNGEE. This CDR3 spans 12 amino acids. The CDR3 sequence is CASSAPSRGYTF. For the CDR3, the DNA is TGTGCCAGCAGCGCACCATCCCGGGGGTACACCTTC.

To note about this clone: With a far larger clone one base away, a read error is the likely cause. This sample also contains other DNA sequences that code for the same CDR3. The chain combines TRBV29-1 with TRBJ1-5; perhaps TRBD1 as D (5 bases). Germline loops: CDR1 SQVTM, CDR2 ANQGSEA. The CDR3 spans 14 residues. The CDR3 DNA reads TGCAGCGTAGCCACGGACATTAGCAACCAGCCCCAGCATTTT. Translation: CSVATDISNQPQHF. The full variable domain, rest sourced from reference TRBV29-1 and TRBJ1-5, is SAVISQKPSRDICQRGTSLTIQCQVDSQVTMMFWYRQQPGQSLTLIATANQGSEATYESGFVIDKFPISRPNLTFSTLTVSNMSPEDSSIYLCSVATDISNQPQHFGDGTRLSIL.

The V call is TRBV5-1, the J call TRBJ2-6, with no clear D. Trimming pared 0 bases from V and 0 bases from J, leaving 7 bases between. CDR1 SGHRS and CDR2 YFSETQ come from the germline V gene. The CDR3 totals 16 residues. The CDR3 DNA sequence: TGCGCCAGCAGCTTGGCCCAGGTCTCTGGGGCCAACGTCCTGACTTTC. Translating gives CASSLAQVSGANVLTF.